A selection of T cell receptor beta chains follows, all from one sample in a study of tumor-infiltrating lymphocytes in oesophageal squamous cell carcinoma. MiXCR, run by TCRdb on the PCR reads, gives a single entry per CDR3 protein. The sample has 15,000 to 17,000 distinct CDR3 sequences, over 50% seen once. The sequenced sample was esophageal tumor tissue. The origin of the receptors is a female donor with esophageal squamous cell carcinoma. The CDR3 runs from the conserved cysteine through the conserved F or W. A clone size is listed for some rows: how often the clone was seen (once, few, many), or a class if it is expanded.

J gene: TRBJ2-6; CDR3 length: 17; clone size: many; V gene: TRBV19; CDR3 protein: CASSIRRARSGANVLTF
J gene: TRBJ2-7; CDR3 length: 16; clone size: many; V gene: TRBV7-6; CDR3 protein: CASSLGTGTFAYEQYF
J gene: TRBJ2-3; CDR3 length: 18; clone size: NA; V gene: TRBV28; CDR3 protein: CASSFPRNKDYNHSPLHF
J gene: TRBJ2-2; CDR3 length: 16; clone size: once; V gene: TRBV6-2/TRBV6-3; CDR3 protein: CASSYHPPYNTGELFF
J gene: TRBJ1-1; CDR3 length: 15; clone size: NA; V gene: TRBV27; CDR3 protein: CASSTQERGSTEAFF
J gene: TRBJ2-6; CDR3 length: 15; clone size: NA; V gene: TRBV7-2; CDR3 protein: CASSFALSGANVLTF
J gene: NA; CDR3 length: 15; clone size: few; V gene: TRBV7-9; CDR3 protein: CASSKGTGGTGELFF
J gene: TRBJ2-5; CDR3 length: 13; clone size: NA; V gene: TRBV7-3; CDR3 protein: CASSLSSGETQYF
J gene: NA; CDR3 length: 14; clone size: NA; V gene: TRBV7-2; CDR3 protein: CASSLGGGAYEQYF
J gene: NA; CDR3 length: 18; clone size: NA; V gene: TRBV18; CDR3 protein: CASSLRTSGRSEINEQYF
J gene: TRBJ2-7; CDR3 length: 15; clone size: NA; V gene: TRBV7-9; CDR3 protein: CASSSGTGVQNEQYF
J gene: TRBJ2-3; CDR3 length: 15; clone size: few; V gene: TRBV6-1; CDR3 protein: CASSDARTSTDTQYF
J gene: TRBJ2-7; CDR3 length: 13; clone size: NA; V gene: TRBV6-1; CDR3 protein: CASRDDSGWEQYF
J gene: TRBJ2-5; CDR3 length: 12; clone size: few; V gene: TRBV27; CDR3 protein: CASSLDVGTQYF
J gene: NA; CDR3 length: 15; clone size: NA; V gene: TRBV7-2; CDR3 protein: CASSDGTLPFSPLHF
J gene: TRBJ2-3; CDR3 length: 17; clone size: NA; V gene: TRBV6-1; CDR3 protein: CASSEEPTSSSTDTQYF